The rows below give T cell receptor beta chains drawn from one sample of a study of T cells in Graves' hyperthyroidism and ophthalmopathy. TCRdb processed the multiplex PCR reads anew with MiXCR; each CDR3 protein has one entry. The top ten hold 11% of the sample, which has more than 300,000 distinct CDR3 sequences, approximately 15% seen once. Sequencing used blood. The receptors stem from a woman aged 60-75 years with Graves' hyperthyroidism. The CDR3 runs from the conserved cysteine through the conserved F or W. D genes are given only for firm matches. Only part of the rows carry a size: once, few, many, or a class if the clone is expanded.

TGTGCCAGCACCGGCCCCCTCCCTGAAGCTTTCTTT,CASTGPLPEAFF,NA,TRBJ1-1,TRBV2,many
TGCAGTGCTAGGATAGGGTTAGAATCACCCCTCCACTTT,CSARIGLESPLHF,NA,TRBJ1-6,TRBV20-1,NA
TGTGCCAGCAGCTCAGGACACGGAAACATTCAGTACTTC,CASSSGHGNIQYF,NA,TRBJ2-4,TRBV11-1,many
TGTGCCACTCGGGACCTCGGGAACTCCTACAATGAGCAGTTCTTC,CATRDLGNSYNEQFF,NA,TRBJ2-1,TRBV10-3,many
TGTGCCAGCAGCTCGGGACTTAACGGGGAGCTGTTTTTT,CASSSGLNGELFF,NA,TRBJ2-2,TRBV7-9,NA
TGTGCCAGCAGAGACGACTTGGGAAGCTCCTACAATGAGCAGTTCTTC,CASRDDLGSSYNEQFF,NA,TRBJ2-1,TRBV12-3/TRBV12-4,many
TGTGCCAGCAGCTTAGTAGCGACAGGGGGGCCTATGAACACTGAAGCTTTCTTT,CASSLVATGGPMNTEAFF,TRBD1,TRBJ1-1,TRBV7-8,NA
TGCAGCGTTGGTTTCTTCCCGCGATACTACGAGCAGTACTTC,CSVGFFPRYYEQYF,NA,TRBJ2-7,TRBV29-1,many
TGTGCCACCAGTGAGATCGGGACAGCGGAGACCCAGTACTTC,CATSEIGTAETQYF,TRBD1,TRBJ2-5,TRBV24-1,many
TGTGCCAGCAGTAGTCCGGGACAGCATCAGCCCCAGCATTTT,CASSSPGQHQPQHF,TRBD1,TRBJ1-5,TRBV28,few
TGTGCCAGCTCGCGCACAGAAGGCACCGGGGAGCTGTTTTTT,CASSRTEGTGELFF,NA,TRBJ2-2,TRBV18,few
TGCAGTGCTAGAGATGGAGCGGGAAGGCAGTTCTTC,CSARDGAGRQFF,TRBD2,TRBJ2-1,TRBV20-1,many
TGTGCCAGCAGTGCCGACTACCTCTCAGATACGCAGTATTTT,CASSADYLSDTQYF,NA,TRBJ2-3,TRBV2,many
TGTGCCAGCAGCCCCCGGACAGGATACACTGAAGCTTTCTTT,CASSPRTGYTEAFF,TRBD1,TRBJ1-1,TRBV7-2,once
TGTGCCAGCAGCCCTGGAGGCCCCTACACTAATGAAAAACTGTTTTTT,CASSPGGPYTNEKLFF,NA,TRBJ1-4,TRBV5-6,NA
TGTGCCAGCAGCGGCTGGACAGGGGTGCAGGTTACGCAGTATTTT,CASSGWTGVQVTQYF,TRBD1,TRBJ2-3,TRBV11-2,many
TGTGCCAGCAGTGTTGCGAGGGGAGTCTATGGCTACACCTTC,CASSVARGVYGYTF,NA,TRBJ1-2,TRBV6-1,NA
TGTGCCTGCTCAGGGGGGATTCTACAGTACGAGCAGTACTTC,CACSGGILQYEQYF,NA,TRBJ2-7,TRBV5-5,many
TGTGCCAGCAGCCAAAATGACAGGGGGTTACACCAAGAGACCCAGTACTTC,CASSQNDRGLHQETQYF,TRBD1,TRBJ2-5,TRBV3-1,many
TGTGCCAGCAATCCATCATGGGCCGACTTCTCTGGAAACACCATATATTTT,CASNPSWADFSGNTIYF,NA,TRBJ1-3,TRBV6-1,many
TGTGCCAGCAGCACTCTTAGAGGGATCGGGAGTGCAACTGGAAACACCATATATTTT,CASSTLRGIGSATGNTIYF,NA,TRBJ1-3,TRBV2,many
TGCGCCAGCACCCGAGGAGGAGAGACCGGGGAGCTGTTTTTT,CASTRGGETGELFF,NA,TRBJ2-2,TRBV5-1,NA
TGTGCCAGCAGCCCACAGGGGAGAGTCGAAAAACTGTTTTTT,CASSPQGRVEKLFF,TRBD1,TRBJ1-4,TRBV7-8,many
TGTGCCAGCAGAGGACCGAGCAATCAGCCCCAGCATTTT,CASRGPSNQPQHF,NA,TRBJ1-5,TRBV6-1,few
TGCGCCAGCAGCTTTAAGCCGACAGGGGACGAAAAACTGTTTTTT,CASSFKPTGDEKLFF,TRBD1,TRBJ1-4,TRBV5-1,few
TGTGCCAGCAGCGTAGGGGACAACTCCTACGAGCAGTACTTC,CASSVGDNSYEQYF,NA,TRBJ2-7,TRBV9,many
TGTGCCAGCAGCCCCACAGGGGGATTGGATTACGAGCAGTACTTC,CASSPTGGLDYEQYF,TRBD1,TRBJ2-7,TRBV12-3/TRBV12-4,many
TGCAGCGCTGGACGGGAAAATCAGCCCCAGCATTTT,CSAGRENQPQHF,NA,TRBJ1-5,TRBV29-1,NA
TGTGCCACCAGGGTAATGGACAGTACCTACAATGAGCAGTTCTTC,CATRVMDSTYNEQFF,NA,TRBJ2-1,TRBV15,NA
TGCGCCAGCAGACTTTCACCCGTCGGAACTGAAGCTTTCTTT,CASRLSPVGTEAFF,NA,TRBJ1-1,TRBV5-1,many
TGTGCCAGCAGCTTGGGTCGCCGGGCTGCGGTAACGAGTGAGCAGTTCTTC,CASSLGRRAAVTSEQFF,NA,TRBJ2-1,TRBV11-3,many
TGTGCCAGCAGCGTAAGTTCCCCGTGGACAGATACGCAGTATTTT,CASSVSSPWTDTQYF,NA,TRBJ2-3,TRBV9,many
TGTGCCAGCAGTTTAATAGGTTCTGAAGCTTTCTTT,CASSLIGSEAFF,NA,TRBJ1-1,TRBV27,many
TGCAGTGCTAGTGGGTGGCTAGCGGGCACCTACAATGAGCAGTTCTTC,CSASGWLAGTYNEQFF,TRBD2,TRBJ2-1,TRBV20-1,many
TGTGCCAGCACTGGACAGGGGGCGCCTAACTATGGCTACACCTTC,CASTGQGAPNYGYTF,TRBD1,TRBJ1-2,TRBV11-2,many
TGTGCCAGCAGTTCAGACAGTCTTAGCAATCAGCCCCAGCATTTT,CASSSDSLSNQPQHF,NA,TRBJ1-5,TRBV2,few
TGTGCCAGCAGTAAACGACAGCTACAAGAGACCCAGTACTTC,CASSKRQLQETQYF,NA,TRBJ2-5,TRBV27,NA
TGCAGTGCTAGTGGGGGTGGGAGCGGGAGGGCCTACGAGCAGTACTTC,CSASGGGSGRAYEQYF,TRBD2,TRBJ2-7,TRBV20-1,NA
TGTGCCAGCAGCTCCATGCGGGGTTCAGCCTACAATGAGCAGTTCTTC,CASSSMRGSAYNEQFF,NA,TRBJ2-1,TRBV7-6,many
TGTGCCTGGAGTTCAGGGCTAGCGGACAGCGAGCAGTACTTC,CAWSSGLADSEQYF,NA,TRBJ2-7,TRBV30,many
TGTGCCAGCAGTGAAGCGCTCAGGGGGGACGAGCAGTACTTC,CASSEALRGDEQYF,NA,TRBJ2-7,TRBV6-1,many
TGTGCCAGCAGCTTAGCGTTTTCCGGACTAGCGGGGCCCTACAATGAGCAGTTCTTC,CASSLAFSGLAGPYNEQFF,TRBD2,TRBJ2-1,TRBV11-2,many
TGTGCCAGTAGTACTAAGCGGGAAGTCACAGATACGCAGTATTTT,CASSTKREVTDTQYF,TRBD2,TRBJ2-3,TRBV19,many
TGTGCTAGTGGTTTGGTATTTGGATACACCGGGGAGCTGTTTTTT,CASGLVFGYTGELFF,NA,TRBJ2-2,TRBV12-5,NA
TGTGCCAGCAGTTTAAGTGGGGAGGGGACTGAAGCTTTCTTT,CASSLSGEGTEAFF,NA,TRBJ1-1,TRBV12-3/TRBV12-4,many
TGCGCCAGCAGCTTGGTATCTTACTGGGGTAGCACAGATACGCAGTATTTT,CASSLVSYWGSTDTQYF,NA,TRBJ2-3,TRBV5-1,many
TGTGCCAGCTGCGGGAGGGCCTCGAACATTCAGTACTTC,CASCGRASNIQYF,TRBD2,TRBJ2-4,TRBV28,many
TGCGCCAGCAGCTTAAGGTCCGGAGCTCCCCACGAGCAGTACTTC,CASSLRSGAPHEQYF,NA,TRBJ2-7,TRBV5-1,many
TGTGCCAGCAGCCCTAGGGGCGCGACCGGCACAGATACGCAGTATTTT,CASSPRGATGTDTQYF,NA,TRBJ2-3,TRBV11-2,many
TGCGCCAGCAGCTTGAAGGCAGGGGAAAGTGAAAAACTGTTTTTT,CASSLKAGESEKLFF,NA,TRBJ1-4,TRBV5-1,NA
TGTGCCAGCAGCCAAGGGACAGCCAATGAAAAACTGTTTTTT,CASSQGTANEKLFF,NA,TRBJ1-4,TRBV3-1,many
TGTGCCAGCAGTTTAGTTTGGCTAGCGGGGTCAGGTGGGGCCCAGTACTTC,CASSLVWLAGSGGAQYF,TRBD2,TRBJ2-5,TRBV27,many
TGTGCCAGCAGCTCCTCCCAGACCGGGTACGAGCAGTACTTC,CASSSSQTGYEQYF,NA,TRBJ2-7,TRBV7-2,many
TGTGCCAGCAGCGGAGGGGGCGCGCACGATACGCAGTATTTT,CASSGGGAHDTQYF,NA,TRBJ2-3,TRBV6-1,many
TGCAGTGCTTCCGATAGCGGGGCCTCCTACAATGAGCAGTTCTTC,CSASDSGASYNEQFF,TRBD2,TRBJ2-1,TRBV20-1,many
TGTGCCAGCAGGCACCCAGGGATCAACACCGGGGAGCTGTTTTTT,CASRHPGINTGELFF,NA,TRBJ2-2,TRBV27,few
TGTGCCAGCAGTCCCTGGACTAGCGGGAGCGGAGAGACCCAGTACTTC,CASSPWTSGSGETQYF,TRBD2,TRBJ2-5,TRBV6-1,many
TGTGCCAGCAGTGTCCGACAGGGGCCGGTGAACACTGAAGCTTTCTTT,CASSVRQGPVNTEAFF,TRBD1,TRBJ1-1,TRBV25-1,once
TGTGCCAGCAGACGAGCAGGGAACACTGAAGCTTTCTTT,CASRRAGNTEAFF,NA,TRBJ1-1,TRBV11-3,NA